A single sample gave rise to the 15 T cell receptor beta chains below, sequenced in a study of beta chain features in type 1 diabetes. The whole isolated RNA underwent reverse transcription, so sequencing captured expressed TCRB transcripts. The table came from immunoSEQ multiplex PCR; TCRdb's copy has only in-frame clones and leaves some out. The data hold hundreds of thousands of clones, with roughly an eighth observed a single time. These receptors have no identified antigens. Study-wide findings and caveats: TCRB CDR3 length was moderately but significantly reduced in all four CD4+ subsets of Type 1 diabetes patients.

Sequenced input: naive CD4+ T cells from blood. The receptors shown here come from a man aged 18 to 35 with type 1 diabetes.

V gene TRBV30 combines with J gene TRBJ2-1; 14 nucleotides line up with TRBD2. After removal of 5 bases from V and 6 bases from J, the junction contained 3 bases not matched to a gene. Germline CDR1 GTSNPN, CDR2 SVGIG (reference sequence). This CDR3 comprises 14 residues. The CDR3 bases are TGTGCCTGGGGACTAGCGGGAGGTGGCAATGAGCAGTTCTTC. As protein: CAWGLAGGGNEQFF.

This clone has more than one count but fewer than ten. The CDR3 here is CASSLGQGGMNTEAFF. In nucleotides, the CDR3 is TGCGCCAGCAGCTTGGGACAGGGCGGCATGAACACTGAAGCTTTCTTT. The chain joins TRBV5-1 to TRBJ1-1; 7 bases are shared with TRBD1. With 0 bases clipped from V and 0 bases from J, the junction kept 5 bases outside the gene matches. This CDR3 contains 16 residues. From germline, CDR1 is SGHRS and CDR2 YFSETQ.

This clone occurred a few times. V is TRBV25-1 and J is TRBJ2-1; D unclear. Trimming took off 3 bases at V and 4 bases at J, with 10 bases between the two ends. Germline V lookup: CDR1 MGHDK, CDR2 SYGVNS. This CDR3 comprises 14 residues. CDR3 in DNA: TGTGCCAGCAGTGATAACTCCCCGTACAATGAGCAGTTCTTC. It is translated as CASSDNSPYNEQFF. The full variable domain, rest sourced from reference TRBV25-1 and TRBJ2-1, is EADIYQTPRYLVIGTGKKITLECSQTMGHDKMYWYQQDPGMELHLIHYSYGVNSTEKGDLSSESTVSRIRTEHFPLTLESARPSHTSQYLCASSDNSPYNEQFFGPGTRLTVL.

This clone was observed a few times. This sequence joins TRBV7-6 and TRBJ1-5, with D possibly matching TRBD1 (6 bases). With 4 bases removed from V and 4 bases from J, the gap between germline ends came to 17 bases. This CDR3 has 16 residues. Looked up from germline, CDR1 is SGHVS and CDR2 is FNYEAQ. DNA of the CDR3: TGTGCCAGCAGCTCCTACAGGGAAAGATCGAATCAGCCCCAGCATTTT. Its protein product is CASSSYRERSNQPQHF.

The chain links TRBV5-1 to TRBJ2-1, with 8 bases fitting TRBD1. The CDR3 sequence is 18 residues long. Trimming removed 3 bases from V and 0 bases from J; junction bases left unmatched: 11. Germline V gene lookup returns CDR1 SGHRS and CDR2 YFSETQ. CDR3 coding DNA: TGCGCCAGCAGCTCCTCCAGGGGGCTCCGGAGCTCCTACAATGAGCAGTTCTTC. Residues: CASSSSRGLRSSYNEQFF.

This clone was seen more than once but under ten times. This chain connects TRBV7-9 to TRBJ1-5; a possible D gene is TRBD1 (5 bases). Trimming pared 5 bases from V and 5 bases from J, leaving 10 bases between. The length of the CDR3 is 13 residues. Germline loops: CDR1 SEHNR, CDR2 FQNEAQ (reference sequence). The CDR3 loop reads CASSETGDQPQHF. CDR3 bases: TGTGCCAGCAGCGAAACAGGAGATCAGCCCCAGCATTTT.

This clone was counted between two and nine times. This chain connects TRBV29-1 to TRBJ2-5, with TRBD2 identical over 7 bases. Germline V gene lookup returns CDR1 SQVTM and CDR2 ANQGSEA. The CDR3 is made up of 14 amino acids. The CDR3 here is CRESAGRGQETQYF. CDR3 in DNA: TGCAGGGAATCGGCAGGGCGGGGGCAAGAGACCCAGTACTTC.

The V call is TRBV2, the J call TRBJ2-7; 9 bases are a match to TRBD2. Trimming removed 4 bases from V and 6 bases from J; junction bases left unmatched: 7. CDR1 is SNHLY, CDR2 FYNNEI, per germline. CDR3 length: 14 residues. Written as DNA, the CDR3 is TGTGCCAGCAGTGCGGTAGCGGGAGATTTCGAGCAGTACTTC. Translation gives CASSAVAGDFEQYF.

The chain couples TRBV9 to TRBJ1-2; D ambiguous. Trimming took off 3 bases at V and 6 bases at J, with 15 bases between the two ends. The germline V gene has CDR1 SGDLS and CDR2 YYNGEE. CDR3 length equals 14 residues. The CDR3 protein is CASSASRAFDGYTF. The CDR3, as DNA: TGTGCCAGCAGCGCCTCCCGAGCTTTCGATGGCTACACCTTC.

Notes on this clone: Other DNA sequences in this specimen translate into the identical CDR3. The chain employs TRBV19 and TRBJ2-1; 7 bases are shared with TRBD2. Germline V gene data show CDR1 as LNHDA and CDR2 as SQIVND (reference sequence). After removal of 6 bases from V and 5 bases from J, the junction contained 7 bases not matched to a gene. This CDR3 has 14 amino acids. CDR3 coding DNA: TGTGCCAGTAGCAGGCTGGCGGGGGACAATGAGCAGTTCTTC. Protein: CASSRLAGDNEQFF.

This chain joins TRBV28 and TRBJ1-4; the D is unclear. Germline CDR1 MDHEN, CDR2 SYDVKM. The CDR3 loop spans 13 amino acids. V lost 11 bases and J 4 bases, leaving 14 bases between the germline ends. The CDR3 DNA sequence: TGTGCCTGGGGAGACATAGATAATGAAAAACTGTTTTTT. This sequence encodes CAWGDIDNEKLFF.

The chain carries TRBV30 and TRBJ1-4; 11 positions match TRBD1. Germline V gene data show CDR1 as GTSNPN and CDR2 as SVGIG (reference sequence). The junction had 10 bases not matched to a gene; V was cut back by 3 bases and J by 7 bases. There are 16 residues in the CDR3. CDR3 DNA sequence: TGTGCCTGGAGCGAATTCTCCGGGACAGGGGGTGAAAAACTGTTTTTT. Amino acids: CAWSEFSGTGGEKLFF.

This chain connects TRBV7-2 to TRBJ2-5, with D possibly TRBD2 on 5 matching bases. Germline values: CDR1 SGHTA, CDR2 FQGNSA. This CDR3 spans 13 amino acids. V lost 3 bases and J 9 bases, leaving 14 bases between the germline ends. CDR3: CASSFSRGKAQYF. As DNA, the CDR3 is TGTGCCAGCAGCTTTTCCCGGGGTAAGGCCCAGTACTTC.

The chain combines TRBV7-2 with TRBJ1-3; 7 bases are shared with TRBD1. The CDR3 totals 15 residues. With 4 bases clipped from V and 2 bases from J, the junction kept 5 bases outside the gene matches. Germline V gene data show CDR1 as SGHTA and CDR2 as FQGNSA. The CDR3, as DNA: TGTGCCAGCAGCTCGATCCAGGGGGCTGGAAACACCATATATTTT. Protein sequence: CASSSIQGAGNTIYF.

The chain is built from TRBV30 and TRBJ2-3, with D hard to call. Germline loops: CDR1 GTSNPN, CDR2 SVGIG (reference sequence). Trimming pared 0 bases from V and 0 bases from J, leaving 10 bases between. The CDR3 consists of 15 residues. The CDR3: CAWSVGLISTDTQYF. Written as DNA, the CDR3 is TGTGCCTGGAGTGTAGGGCTTATTAGCACAGATACGCAGTATTTT.